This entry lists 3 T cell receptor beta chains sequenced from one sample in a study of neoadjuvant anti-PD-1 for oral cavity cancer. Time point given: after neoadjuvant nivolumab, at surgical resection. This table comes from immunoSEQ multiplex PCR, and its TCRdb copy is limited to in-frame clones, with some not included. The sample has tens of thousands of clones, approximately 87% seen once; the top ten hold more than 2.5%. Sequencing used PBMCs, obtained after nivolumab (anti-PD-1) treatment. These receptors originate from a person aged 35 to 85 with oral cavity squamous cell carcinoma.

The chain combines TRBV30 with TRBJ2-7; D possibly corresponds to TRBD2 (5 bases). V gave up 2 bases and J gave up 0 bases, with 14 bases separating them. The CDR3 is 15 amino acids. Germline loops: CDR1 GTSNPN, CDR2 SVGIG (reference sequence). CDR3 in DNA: TGTGCCTGGAGTCCCTGGACGGGGAGCTCCTACGAGCAGTACTTC. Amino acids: CAWSPWTGSSYEQYF.

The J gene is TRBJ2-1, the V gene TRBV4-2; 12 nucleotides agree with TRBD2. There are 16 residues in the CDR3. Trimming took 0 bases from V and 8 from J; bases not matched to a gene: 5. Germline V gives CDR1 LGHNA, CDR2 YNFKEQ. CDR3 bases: TGTGCCAGCAGCCAAGAAGATCTAGCGGGAGGGTATGAGCAGTTCTTC. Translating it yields CASSQEDLAGGYEQFF.

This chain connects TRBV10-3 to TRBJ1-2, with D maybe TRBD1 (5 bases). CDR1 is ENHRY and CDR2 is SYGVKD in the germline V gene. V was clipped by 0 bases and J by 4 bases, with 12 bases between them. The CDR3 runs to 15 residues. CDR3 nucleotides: TGTGCCATCAGTGAGTCGACAGTGCTCGGCTATGGCTACACCTTC. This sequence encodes CAISESTVLGYGYTF.